These 3 T cell receptor beta chains were sequenced from one sample in a study of blood T cell repertoires in COVID-19. Sequencing used immunoSEQ multiplex PCR; TCRdb keeps in-frame clones, though not all of them. The data hold a few hundred thousand clones, with 70% to 90% observed a single time. Source material: peripheral blood. These receptors originate from an older woman with active or convalescent COVID-19.

The chain employs TRBV18 and TRBJ2-3, with 9 bases that match TRBD2. The CDR3 totals 16 residues. Trimming took 0 bases from V and 2 from J; bases not matched to a gene: 3. Per the germline V gene, CDR1 is KGHSH and CDR2 is LQKENI. CDR3 sequence (DNA): TGTGCCAGCTCACCACCGGGCGGGGGGGTCACAGATACGCAGTATTTT. This translates into CASSPPGGGVTDTQYF.

The sample holds one count of this clone. The chain couples TRBV5-4 to TRBJ1-2; tentative D call: TRBD1 (6 bases). Germline lookup yields CDR1 SGHNT and CDR2 YYREEE (reference sequence). The CDR3 length is 12 residues. V was trimmed by 4 bases and J by 8 bases, leaving 12 bases between them. The CDR3: CASSRGQTGYTF. CDR3 coding DNA: TGTGCCAGCAGCCGCGGACAGACGGGCTACACCTTC.

The rearrangement uses TRBV15 and TRBJ2-5, with D hard to call. The V end was cut by 0 bases, the J end by 1 base, with 6 bases between. CDR1 and CDR2 from the germline V gene are LNHNV and YYDKDF (reference sequence). The CDR3 sequence is 14 residues long. This CDR3 is CATSREQVQETQYF. The CDR3 DNA follows: TGTGCCACCAGCAGAGAGCAGGTCCAAGAGACCCAGTACTTC.